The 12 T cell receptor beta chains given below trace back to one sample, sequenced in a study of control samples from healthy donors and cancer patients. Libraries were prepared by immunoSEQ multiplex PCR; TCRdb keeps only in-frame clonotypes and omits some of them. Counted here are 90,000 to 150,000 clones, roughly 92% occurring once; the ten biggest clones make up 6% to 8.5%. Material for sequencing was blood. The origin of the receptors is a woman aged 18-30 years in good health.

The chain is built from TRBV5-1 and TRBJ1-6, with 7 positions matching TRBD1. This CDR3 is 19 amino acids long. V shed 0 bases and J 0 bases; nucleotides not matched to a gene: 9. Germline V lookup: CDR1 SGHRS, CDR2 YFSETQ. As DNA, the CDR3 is TGCGCCAGCAGCTTGGTGGGGGCGACAGGGAGCTCCTATAATTCACCCCTCCACTTT. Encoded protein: CASSLVGATGSSYNSPLHF.

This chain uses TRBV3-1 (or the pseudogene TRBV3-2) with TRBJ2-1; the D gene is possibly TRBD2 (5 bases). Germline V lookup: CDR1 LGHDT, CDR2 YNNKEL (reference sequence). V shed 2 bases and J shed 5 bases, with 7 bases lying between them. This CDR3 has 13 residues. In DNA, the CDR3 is TGTGCCAGCAGCCAAACTAGTGACAATGAGCAGTTCTTC. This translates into CASSQTSDNEQFF.

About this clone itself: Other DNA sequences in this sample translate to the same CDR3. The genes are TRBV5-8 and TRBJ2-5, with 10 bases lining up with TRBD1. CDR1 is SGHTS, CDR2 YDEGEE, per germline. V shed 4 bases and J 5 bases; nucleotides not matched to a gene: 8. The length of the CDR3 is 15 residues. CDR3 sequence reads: CASSRQGARQETQYF. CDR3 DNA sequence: TGTGCCAGCAGCCGACAGGGGGCGCGGCAGGAGACCCAGTACTTC. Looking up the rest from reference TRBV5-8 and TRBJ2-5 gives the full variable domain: EAGVTQSPTHLIKTRGQQATLRCSPISGHTSVYWYQQALGLGLQFLLWYDEGEERNRGNFPPRFSGRQFPNYSSELNVNALELEDSALYLCASSRQGARQETQYFGPGTRLLVL.

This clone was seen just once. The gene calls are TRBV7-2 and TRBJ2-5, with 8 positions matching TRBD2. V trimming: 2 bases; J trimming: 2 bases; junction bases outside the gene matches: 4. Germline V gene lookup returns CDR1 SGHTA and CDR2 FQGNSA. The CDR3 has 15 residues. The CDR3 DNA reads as TGTGCCAGCAGCTTATTAGGGACTAGTCAAGAGACCCAGTACTTC. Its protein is CASSLLGTSQETQYF.

CDR3 nucleotide sequence: TGCGCCAGCAGCCAAGGACTAGCTAGCTCCTACGAGCAGTACTTC. Protein sequence: CASSQGLASSYEQYF. V is TRBV4-3 and J is TRBJ2-7, with TRBD2 matching over 7 bases. The J segment lost 0 bases and the V segment lost 1 base, leaving 3 bases of the junction unmatched. Per the germline V gene, CDR1 is LGHNA and CDR2 is YSLEER. The CDR3 covers 15 residues.

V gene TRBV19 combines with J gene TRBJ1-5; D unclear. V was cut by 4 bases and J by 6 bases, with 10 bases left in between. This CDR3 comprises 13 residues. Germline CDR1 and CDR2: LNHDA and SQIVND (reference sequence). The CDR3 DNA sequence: TGTGCCAGTAGTACACAGATGGTTCAGCCCCAGCATTTT. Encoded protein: CASSTQMVQPQHF.

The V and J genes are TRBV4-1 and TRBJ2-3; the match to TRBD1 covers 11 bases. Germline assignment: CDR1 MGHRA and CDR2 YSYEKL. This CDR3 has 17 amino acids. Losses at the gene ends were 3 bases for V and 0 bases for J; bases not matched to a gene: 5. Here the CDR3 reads CASSHGTGGMSTDTQYF. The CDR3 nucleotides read TGCGCCAGCAGCCACGGGACAGGGGGGATGAGCACAGATACGCAGTATTTT.

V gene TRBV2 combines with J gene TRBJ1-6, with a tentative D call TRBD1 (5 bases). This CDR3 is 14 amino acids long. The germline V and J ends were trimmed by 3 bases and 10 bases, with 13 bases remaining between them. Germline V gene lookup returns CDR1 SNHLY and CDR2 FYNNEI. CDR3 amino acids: CASSDNGRDSPLHF. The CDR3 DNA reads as TGTGCCAGCAGTGATAATGGCAGGGACTCACCCCTCCACTTT. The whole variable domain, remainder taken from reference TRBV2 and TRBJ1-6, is EPEVTQTPSHQVTQMGQEVILRCVPISNHLYFYWYRQILGQKVEFLVSFYNNEISEKSEIFDDQFSVERPDGSNFTLKIRSTKLEDSAMYFCASSDNGRDSPLHFGNGTRLTVT.

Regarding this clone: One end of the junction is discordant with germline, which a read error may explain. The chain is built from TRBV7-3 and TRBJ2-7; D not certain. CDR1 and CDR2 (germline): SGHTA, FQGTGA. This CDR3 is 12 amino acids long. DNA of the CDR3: TGCGGCTGGGGTCCTACTTCCTACGAGCAGTACTTC. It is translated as CGWGPTSYEQYF.

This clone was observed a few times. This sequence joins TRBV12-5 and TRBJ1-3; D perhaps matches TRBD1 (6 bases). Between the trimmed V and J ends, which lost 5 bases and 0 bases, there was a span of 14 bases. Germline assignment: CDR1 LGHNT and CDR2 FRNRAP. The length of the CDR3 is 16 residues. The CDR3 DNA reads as TGTGCTAGTGGTATCTATCGGACAGTCTCTGGAAACACCATATATTTT. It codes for CASGIYRTVSGNTIYF.

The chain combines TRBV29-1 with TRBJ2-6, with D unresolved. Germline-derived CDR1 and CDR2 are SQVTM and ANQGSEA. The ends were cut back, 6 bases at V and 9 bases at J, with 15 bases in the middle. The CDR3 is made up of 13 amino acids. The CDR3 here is CSVWARANNVLTF. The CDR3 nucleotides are TGCAGCGTGTGGGCCCGGGCCAACAACGTCCTGACTTTC.

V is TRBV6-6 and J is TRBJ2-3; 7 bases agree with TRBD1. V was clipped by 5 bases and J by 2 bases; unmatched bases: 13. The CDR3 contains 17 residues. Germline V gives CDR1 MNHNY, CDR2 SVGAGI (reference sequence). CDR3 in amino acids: CASSPPPTGLITDTQYF. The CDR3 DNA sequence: TGTGCCAGCAGTCCCCCCCCGACAGGGCTTATCACAGATACGCAGTATTTT.